The rows below give T cell receptor beta chains drawn from one sample of a study of blood T cell repertoires in COVID-19. TCRdb's table, derived via immunoSEQ multiplex PCR, lists solely in-frame clones and lacks some. Of approximately 70,000 clones in the sample, under 90% were seen once. Material for sequencing was peripheral blood. These receptors came from a human donor in a cohort sampled during active COVID-19. Each CDR3 is given with its conserved first and last residue. The D gene is left open where the match is weak. Some rows mark clone size as missing; the rest say once, few, many or name a class of expanded clone.

>TRBD2|TRBV5-6|TRBJ2-2|-
TGTGCCAGCAGCCCCGGGGGACTAGCGGAATACACCGGGGAGCTGTTTTTT
CASSPGGLAEYTGELFF
>-|TRBV28|TRBJ2-5|-
TGTGCCAGCAGCCAGTCCGACATCAAGGAGACCCAGTACTTC
CASSQSDIKETQYF
>-|TRBV6-4|TRBJ1-1|once
TGTGCCAGCAGTCGGGAGAGTGGCACTGAAGCTTTCTTT
CASSRESGTEAFF
>-|TRBV18|TRBJ2-1|-
TGTGCCAGCTCACCAGGAGGTGACCAAATCCACAATGAGCAGTTCTTC
CASSPGGDQIHNEQFF
>-|TRBV29-1|TRBJ1-2|-
TGCAGCGTTGAAGTGGGGCCTAACTATGGCTACACCTTC
CSVEVGPNYGYTF
>-|TRBV3-1/TRBV3-2|TRBJ1-3|-
TGTGCCAGCAGCCAAGACGTAGCCGGGAACACCATATATTTT
CASSQDVAGNTIYF
>TRBD2|TRBV2|TRBJ2-7|-
TGTGCCAGCAGTCTCGGATCGACTAGCGGGGTCCGGGACGAGCAGTACTTC
CASSLGSTSGVRDEQYF
>TRBD2|TRBV6-1|TRBJ2-1|few
TGTGCCAGCAGTGAACAGTCTAGCGGCTACAATGAGCAGTTCTTC
CASSEQSSGYNEQFF
>-|TRBV2|TRBJ1-3|-
TGTGCCAGCGCAACAGGGCTAGCTGGAAACACCATATATTTT
CASATGLAGNTIYF
>-|TRBV27|TRBJ1-5|once
TGTGCCAGCAGTTTAGCAGGGGATCACCCTCCGAATCAGCCCCAGCATTTT
CASSLAGDHPPNQPQHF
>TRBD1|TRBV7-2|TRBJ1-2|-
TGTGCCAGCAGCTTCGCACGGGGGCAGGGGGCGTCAGGCGCCGGCTACACCTTC
CASSFARGQGASGAGYTF
>-|TRBV6-5|TRBJ2-2|-
TGTGCCAGCAGTTACTCGGCAGGGCGGATCACCGGGGAGCTGTTTTTT
CASSYSAGRITGELFF
>-|TRBV7-8|TRBJ2-1|-
TGTGCCAGCAGCTCGCCAGGTGATGAGCAGTTCTTC
CASSSPGDEQFF
>-|TRBV10-1|TRBJ1-1|-
TGCGCCAGCAGTGCCCTATCCGTCCCGAACACTGAAGCTTTCTTT
CASSALSVPNTEAFF
>TRBD1|TRBV6-6|TRBJ1-2|-
TGTGCCAGCAGTTACCAACAGGGGGCAAGGGATGGCTACACCTTC
CASSYQQGARDGYTF
>-|TRBV6-5|TRBJ2-7|-
TGTGCCAGCAGTTACTCGACGGACAGCTACGAGCAGTACTTC
CASSYSTDSYEQYF
>TRBD1|TRBV7-8|TRBJ2-5|-
TGTGCCAGCAGCTCCGGGACAGGGGCAGTAGAGACCCAGTACTTC
CASSSGTGAVETQYF
>-|TRBV7-2|TRBJ1-5|-
TGTGCCAGCAGCTTACAGGTTAGCAATCAGCCCCAGCATTTT
CASSLQVSNQPQHF
>TRBD2|TRBV7-2|TRBJ2-7|few
TGTGCCAGCAGCTTCCGGTCTAGCGGGGCCGAGCAGTACTTC
CASSFRSSGAEQYF
>TRBD2|TRBV19|TRBJ2-7|few
TGTGCCAGTAGGCGGGGGGATCAAACCTACGAGCAGTACTTC
CASRRGDQTYEQYF
>TRBD2|TRBV4-1|TRBJ2-7|-
TGCGCCAGCAGCCATACGGTAGCGGGAGTATTTTACGAGCAGTACTTC
CASSHTVAGVFYEQYF
>TRBD1|TRBV14|TRBJ1-1|-
TGTGCCAGCAGCCGCACTCGGACAGGGGTTATGAACACTGAAGCTTTCTTT
CASSRTRTGVMNTEAFF
>-|TRBV24-1|TRBJ1-5|-
TGTGCCACCAGTGTTAGGAGGCTCCAGAGCAATCAGCCCCAGCATTTT
CATSVRRLQSNQPQHF
>-|TRBV9|TRBJ1-4|-
TGTGCCAGCAGCGTAGGGCAGGATAATGAAAAACTGTTTTTT
CASSVGQDNEKLFF
>-|TRBV7-8|TRBJ2-7|-
TGTGCCAGCAGCCTCGGGGGTGTGTCCTACGAGCAGTACTTC
CASSLGGVSYEQYF
>TRBD2|TRBV3-1/TRBV3-2|TRBJ2-1|once
TGTGCCAGCAGCCAAGATTTCCGTTTCGGGGGGGCCGTGGACAATGAGCAGTTCTTC
CASSQDFRFGGAVDNEQFF
>TRBD1|TRBV14|TRBJ1-2|-
TGTGCCAGCAGCCCATCCGGGACAGGGTTTCTAAGGGATGGCTACACCTTC
CASSPSGTGFLRDGYTF
>TRBD2|TRBV5-6|TRBJ2-5|-
TGTGCCAGCAGCTTCTACACTAGCGGGGTTGGTGAGACCCAGTACTTC
CASSFYTSGVGETQYF
>-|TRBV30|TRBJ2-3|-
TGTGCCTGGAGTGTCCCCAGGGGCACAGATACGCAGTATTTT
CAWSVPRGTDTQYF
>-|TRBV6-1|TRBJ1-1|-
TGTGCCAGCAGTGAACCAACCTCTGTCGGCAGGCCCACTGAAGCTTTCTTT
CASSEPTSVGRPTEAFF
>-|TRBV6-6|TRBJ2-7|once
TGTGCCAGCAGTCGCCCTGCCTCGAGCTCCTACGAGCAGTACTTC
CASSRPASSSYEQYF
>TRBD2|TRBV19|TRBJ2-1|-
TGTGCCAGTAGTATCCCAAGACTAGCGGGAGCTAGTAATGAGCAGTTCTTC
CASSIPRLAGASNEQFF
>TRBD2|TRBV3-1/TRBV3-2|TRBJ2-5|once
TGTGCCAGCAGCCCATGGGGAGCGGGGGGGCAAGAGACCCAGTACTTC
CASSPWGAGGQETQYF
>-|TRBV18|TRBJ1-4|-
TGTGCCAGCTCACTTACCGTCCAGGAAAAACTGTTTTTT
CASSLTVQEKLFF
>TRBD2|TRBV5-3|TRBJ2-1|-
TGTGCCAGAAGTACCCCTAGCGGGGGGGCCAATGAGCAGTTCTTC
CARSTPSGGANEQFF
>-|TRBV9|TRBJ2-1|-
TGTGCCAGCAGCGTAGAACCCACGACAGGTTACAATGAGCAGTTCTTC
CASSVEPTTGYNEQFF
>TRBD1|TRBV13|TRBJ1-4|once
TGTGCCAGCAGCACCAAGGGACAGGGGGCGCGTCCTAATGAAAAACTGTTTTTT
CASSTKGQGARPNEKLFF
>-|TRBV20-1|TRBJ1-2|-
TGCAGTGCTAGTTCGGGGAGCTATGGCTACACCTTC
CSASSGSYGYTF
>-|TRBV3-1/TRBV3-2|TRBJ2-5|-
TGTGCCAGCAGCCCCAGACTGCAAGAGACCCAGTACTTC
CASSPRLQETQYF
>-|TRBV9|TRBJ1-6|-
TGTGCCAGCAGCGTAGCTGAGGCCTCCTATAATTCACCCCTCCACTTT
CASSVAEASYNSPLHF
>-|TRBV7-3|TRBJ2-1|-
TGTGCCAGCAGCTTAAGGGAGTATGGTGCTGGCAATGAGCAGTTCTTC
CASSLREYGAGNEQFF
>-|TRBV28|TRBJ1-5|once
TGTGCCAGCAGCCCAGACATTAGCAATCAGCCCCAGCATTTT
CASSPDISNQPQHF
>-|TRBV7-8|TRBJ1-2|-
TGTGCCAGCAGCTTAGGACATTCTTTTTCTGGCTACACCTTC
CASSLGHSFSGYTF
>TRBD2|TRBV7-2|TRBJ2-1|-
TGTGCCAGCAGCCCCCACGATCTAGCGGGCAATGAGCAGTTCTTC
CASSPHDLAGNEQFF
>TRBD2|TRBV5-1|TRBJ2-5|-
TGCGCCAGCAGCTCCCGACTAGCGGGACCCCAAGAGACCCAGTACTTC
CASSSRLAGPQETQYF
>TRBD1|TRBV25-1|TRBJ1-3|-
TGTGCCAGCACCGGGGACAGGGGGCTTTTAAGCTCTGGAAACACCATATATTTT
CASTGDRGLLSSGNTIYF
>-|TRBV18|TRBJ2-2|-
TGTGCCAGCTCACCTACCGGAGGGTACACCGGGGAGCTGTTTTTT
CASSPTGGYTGELFF